Listed here are 28 T cell receptor beta chains from one sample, sequenced in a study of T cell repertoires in cytomegalovirus infection. Via MiXCR, TCRdb re-called the reads, giving one row per CDR3 protein. The sample comprises 250,000 to 300,000 distinct CDR3 sequences, about 23% of which are singletons, and approximately 13% rests with the top ten. Sequencing was performed on PBMCs. All receptors come from a human donor in good health (CMV status not recorded). Some clones in this sample may be carry-over from other donors' samples.

This clonotype turned up a few times. The rearrangement links TRBV29-1 to TRBJ2-2; 10 bases line up with TRBD2. Germline V CDR1 and CDR2: SQVTM, ANQGSEA. This CDR3 spans 15 amino acids. The J segment lost 4 bases and the V segment lost 4 bases, leaving 6 bases of the junction unmatched. CDR3 sequence: CSVALRLAGTGELFF. CDR3 in DNA: TGCAGCGTTGCCCTGAGACTAGCGGGCACCGGGGAGCTGTTTTTT.

This clonotype turned up a few times. The chain uses TRBV7-2 and TRBJ1-5; no firm D call. The CDR3 is 15 residues long. Trimming shortened V by 5 bases and J by 3 bases, and 14 bases separated the two germline ends. The germline V gene has CDR1 SGHTA and CDR2 FQGNSA. The CDR3 DNA reads TGTGCCAGCAGCCCCTCCGGGCTCTCCAATCAGCCCCAGCATTTT. This codes for CASSPSGLSNQPQHF.

This chain connects TRBV28 to TRBJ1-4; D is unclear. The CDR3 has 16 amino acids. Germline V CDR1 and CDR2: MDHEN, SYDVKM. V was pared by 5 bases and J by 0 bases, with 13 bases between. The CDR3 is CASSTPRVATNEKLFF. CDR3 DNA sequence: TGTGCCAGCAGTACCCCCCGGGTTGCAACTAATGAAAAACTGTTTTTT.

This chain uses TRBV7-9 with TRBJ1-2, with no clear D. Trimming cost V 5 bases and J 4 bases, with 11 bases left between them. The CDR3 has 13 residues. Germline assignment: CDR1 SEHNR and CDR2 FQNEAQ (reference sequence). The CDR3 region has the DNA TGTGCCAGCAGCCTCGGGTTCTCCTATGGCTACACCTTC. Translation: CASSLGFSYGYTF.

This clonotype has at least ten counts. V is TRBV7-3 and J is TRBJ1-6; D remains unclear. The germline V gene has CDR1 SGHTA and CDR2 FQGTGA. The CDR3 length is 14 residues. V lost 2 bases to trimming and J lost 10 bases, with 12 bases between them. The CDR3 loop is CASSLRARGSPLHF. Here the CDR3 DNA reads TGTGCCAGCAGCTTACGGGCCCGTGGGTCACCCCTCCACTTT.

This clonotype was found a few times. The chain recombines TRBV29-1 with TRBJ2-5, with 7 bases fitting TRBD2. J was trimmed by 3 bases and V by 7 bases; bases with no gene match: 17. CDR1 SQVTM and CDR2 ANQGSEA come from the germline V gene. There are 16 residues in the CDR3. CDR3 in DNA: TGCAGCGCCGCGGGTGGGGCTAGCGGAGGGGAAGAGACCCAGTACTTC. Encoded protein: CSAAGGASGGEETQYF.

The J gene is TRBJ2-2, the V gene TRBV6-2 or TRBV6-3; D may be TRBD1 (5 bases). Germline V gives CDR1 MNHEY, CDR2 SVGEGT. This CDR3 is 15 amino acids long. V was cut by 0 bases and J by 3 bases, with 8 bases left in between. The CDR3: CASSYSTAYTGELFF. DNA for the CDR3: TGTGCCAGCAGTTACTCGACAGCTTACACCGGGGAGCTGTTTTTT.

This clonotype was observed a handful of times. The chain joins TRBV4-1 to TRBJ2-7; TRBD1 matches at 10 bases. The germline CDR1 and CDR2 sequences are MGHRA and YSYEKL. The CDR3 loop spans 15 amino acids. Losses at the gene ends were 3 bases for V and 6 bases for J; bases not matched to a gene: 8. The CDR3 DNA reads TGCGCCAGCAGCCACGGGACAGGGGTCAACGGCGAGCAGTACTTC. This encodes CASSHGTGVNGEQYF.

This clonotype was seen ten or more times. The gene calls are TRBV7-2 and TRBJ2-1; D call uncertain. The CDR3 runs to 12 residues. The V gene's germline CDR1 is SGHTA and CDR2 FQGNSA. The germline V and J ends were trimmed by 1 base and 10 bases, with 8 bases remaining between them. The CDR3 DNA is TGTGCCAGCAGCTTAGTATCCTGGGAGCAGTTCTTC. Its protein is CASSLVSWEQFF.

This clonotype was picked up many times. This sequence joins TRBV12-3 or TRBV12-4 and TRBJ2-7; either TRBD1 or TRBD2 may supply D (5 bases each). The length of the CDR3 is 13 residues. Trimming removed 1 base at V and 5 bases at J, with 9 bases between. In nucleotides, the CDR3 is TGTGCCAGCAGTTTAGTGGGGGACCACGAGCAGTACTTC. Protein product: CASSLVGDHEQYF.

On this clonotype itself: A much bigger clone sits one base away, suggesting this may be a read error. The chain recombines TRBV7-6 with TRBJ2-7; D might be TRBD1 (6 bases). CDR1 is SGHVS and CDR2 is FNYEAQ in the germline V gene. The CDR3 is made up of 14 amino acids. CDR3 amino acids: CASSGGLSSYKQYF. The CDR3 nucleotides read TGTGCCAGCAGCGGGGGCCTGAGCTCCTACAAGCAGTACTTC.

This clonotype was detected many times. The chain employs TRBV7-2 and TRBJ1-1; D uncertain. The CDR3 spans 13 residues. V shed 8 bases and J shed 2 bases, with 12 bases lying between them. Germline CDR1 SGHTA, CDR2 FQGNSA. The CDR3 region has the DNA TGTGCCAGCGGGCGTCAGTCCAACACTGAAGCTTTCTTT. Its translation is CASGRQSNTEAFF.

This clonotype was recorded only once. The chain is built from TRBV20-1 and TRBJ2-3; D not certain. V lost 3 bases to trimming and J lost 6 bases, with 16 bases between them. Germline assignment: CDR1 DFQATT and CDR2 SNEGSKA (reference sequence). The CDR3 extends over 14 amino acids. Here the CDR3 reads CSARRRSPPDTQYF. The DNA of the CDR3 is TGCAGTGCTAGGAGACGGTCCCCACCCGATACGCAGTATTTT.

The V gene is TRBV5-4, the J gene TRBJ2-1, with 9 bases fitting TRBD2. Germline V lookup: CDR1 SGHNT, CDR2 YYREEE (reference sequence). With V trimmed by 3 bases and J by 7 bases, 11 bases remained unmatched. The CDR3 loop spans 16 amino acids. The CDR3 loop is CASSWGGLAGNNEQFF. In DNA, the CDR3 is TGTGCCAGCAGCTGGGGAGGTCTAGCGGGAAATAATGAGCAGTTCTTC.

This clonotype came up many times. This chain connects TRBV7-2 to TRBJ2-5; a possible D gene is TRBD1 (6 bases). V shed 6 bases and J shed 5 bases, with 16 bases lying between them. The CDR3 has 14 residues. Germline CDR1 and CDR2: SGHTA and FQGNSA. The CDR3 here is CASSWGRVSETQYF. The CDR3 bases are TGTGCCAGCAGTTGGGGGCGAGTGAGCGAGACCCAGTACTTC.

This chain connects TRBV28 to TRBJ2-5; D might be TRBD1 (5 bases). This CDR3 spans 15 amino acids. CDR1 MDHEN and CDR2 SYDVKM come from the germline V gene. The V end lost 4 bases, the J end lost 1 base, and 13 bases lay between the germline ends. CDR3 sequence reads: CASSSPGAGQETQYF. In DNA form, the CDR3 reads TGTGCCAGCAGTTCCCCTGGGGCAGGCCAAGAGACCCAGTACTTC. The full variable domain, rest sourced from reference TRBV28 and TRBJ2-5, is DVKVTQSSRYLVKRTGEKVFLECVQDMDHENMFWYRQDPGLGLRLIYFSYDVKMKEKGDIPEGYSVSREKKERFSLILESASTNQTSMYLCASSSPGAGQETQYFGPGTRLLVL.

This clonotype was detected many times. The chain couples TRBV7-6 to TRBJ2-1; TRBD1 agrees at 9 bases. Germline-derived CDR1 and CDR2 are SGHVS and FNYEAQ. The CDR3 spans 14 residues. V shed 1 base and J 7 bases; nucleotides not matched to a gene: 2. The CDR3 protein is CASSLVQGANEQFF. CDR3 in DNA: TGTGCCAGCAGCTTAGTACAGGGGGCGAATGAGCAGTTCTTC.

The chain couples TRBV12-3 or TRBV12-4 to TRBJ2-1; TRBD1 aligns across 7 bases. J lost 8 bases, V lost 3 bases, and 10 bases had no gene match. The CDR3 contains 15 residues. CDR3 sequence: CASSLRQGSSDEQFF. CDR3 bases: TGTGCCAGCAGTTTGAGACAGGGCTCCTCCGATGAGCAGTTCTTC.

The V and J genes are TRBV12-3 or TRBV12-4 and TRBJ1-2; the D gene is possibly TRBD1 (5 bases). The CDR3 totals 14 residues. V was shortened by 0 bases and J by 4 bases, with 9 bases between the two germline ends. The CDR3 sequence is CASSLAQVSYGYTF. CDR3 coding DNA: TGTGCCAGCAGTTTAGCACAGGTCTCCTATGGCTACACCTTC.

This sequence joins TRBV2 and TRBJ2-2; 7 nucleotides align to TRBD1. V lost 7 bases and J lost 0; bases outside the gene matches: 5. In germline, CDR1 is SNHLY, CDR2 FYNNEI. CDR3 length: 15 amino acids. CDR3 bases: TGTGCCAGCACATGGGACAGCGCGAACACCGGGGAGCTGTTTTTT. This translates into CASTWDSANTGELFF. The whole variable domain, filled in from reference TRBV2 and TRBJ2-2, reads EPEVTQTPSHQVTQMGQEVILRCVPISNHLYFYWYRQILGQKVEFLVSFYNNEISEKSEIFDDQFSVERPDGSNFTLKIRSTKLEDSAMYFCASTWDSANTGELFFGEGSRLTVL.

This clonotype appeared many times. CDR3 nucleotides: TGTGCCAGCAGCTTACCGGGGATGAACACTGAAGCTTTCTTT. It yields the protein CASSLPGMNTEAFF. The genes are TRBV7-8 and TRBJ1-1; D is unresolved. V was shortened by 2 bases and J by 0 bases, with 7 bases between the two germline ends. There are 14 residues in the CDR3. Germline V gene lookup returns CDR1 SGHVS and CDR2 FQNEAQ.

The CDR3 region is CASSPWLAGTTDTQYF. The CDR3 DNA sequence: TGTGCCAGCAGCCCCTGGTTAGCGGGGACCACAGATACGCAGTATTTT. The chain uses TRBV7-2 and TRBJ2-3, with 8 bases fitting TRBD2. The CDR3 is 16 amino acids. CDR1 SGHTA and CDR2 FQGNSA come from the germline V gene. V gave up 5 bases and J gave up 2 bases; unmatched junction bases: 9.

This clonotype has a handful of counts. The chain joins TRBV5-1 to TRBJ2-3, with TRBD1 as a possible D gene (5 bases). This CDR3 has 14 residues. The germline CDR1 and CDR2 sequences are SGHRS and YFSETQ. With 4 bases removed from V and 3 bases from J, the gap between germline ends came to 12 bases. The chain's CDR3 is CASSEVTGTDTQYF. The CDR3 DNA follows: TGCGCCAGCAGCGAGGTTACAGGTACAGATACGCAGTATTTT.

The V gene is TRBV15, the J gene TRBJ1-2; D uncertain. The CDR3 has 13 amino acids. From germline, CDR1 is LNHNV and CDR2 YYDKDF (reference sequence). The V gene lost 0 bases and the J gene lost 6 bases, with 8 bases spanning the gap. The CDR3 loop reads CATSRDGRNGYTF. CDR3 bases: TGTGCCACCAGCAGAGATGGCCGGAATGGCTACACCTTC.

In regard to this clonotype: Given a much more abundant clone one base away, this may be a read error. The V call is TRBV7-2, the J call TRBJ2-2; D is possibly TRBD2 (5 bases). Germline V gives CDR1 SGHTA, CDR2 FQGNSA. CDR3 length: 14 residues. CDR3 nucleotide sequence: TGTGCCAGCAGCTTATCCCCGGCAGCCGGGGAGCTGTCTTTT. Protein: CASSLSPAAGELSF.

V usage is TRBV20-1 and J usage is TRBJ2-7; the match to TRBD2 covers 8 bases. The V gene end was trimmed by 3 bases and the J gene end by 0 bases; junction bases not matched to a gene: 4. CDR1 DFQATT and CDR2 SNEGSKA come from the germline V gene (reference sequence). The CDR3 spans 14 residues. CDR3 sequence reads: CSARGGTSSYEQYF. CDR3 nucleotide sequence: TGCAGTGCTAGGGGGGGGACTAGCTCCTACGAGCAGTACTTC.

DNA of the CDR3: TGTGCCAGCAGCTTTCTAATGACACTCCGGTTCCAAGAGACCCAGTACTTC. Protein: CASSFLMTLRFQETQYF. V gene TRBV7-2 combines with J gene TRBJ2-5, with D uncertain. Germline assignment: CDR1 SGHTA and CDR2 FQGNSA. The CDR3 is made up of 17 amino acids. With 3 bases removed from V and 1 base from J, the gap between germline ends came to 18 bases.

The gene calls are TRBV5-6 and TRBJ1-5; 8 bases are a match to TRBD1. Germline trimming cut 5 bases from V and 5 bases from J; bases unmatched to any gene: 15. This CDR3 contains 17 residues. Per germline, CDR1 SGHDT and CDR2 YYEEEE. The CDR3 protein is CASSWWTGHLGDQPQHF. CDR3 nucleotides: TGTGCCAGCAGTTGGTGGACAGGGCATCTGGGGGATCAGCCCCAGCATTTT.